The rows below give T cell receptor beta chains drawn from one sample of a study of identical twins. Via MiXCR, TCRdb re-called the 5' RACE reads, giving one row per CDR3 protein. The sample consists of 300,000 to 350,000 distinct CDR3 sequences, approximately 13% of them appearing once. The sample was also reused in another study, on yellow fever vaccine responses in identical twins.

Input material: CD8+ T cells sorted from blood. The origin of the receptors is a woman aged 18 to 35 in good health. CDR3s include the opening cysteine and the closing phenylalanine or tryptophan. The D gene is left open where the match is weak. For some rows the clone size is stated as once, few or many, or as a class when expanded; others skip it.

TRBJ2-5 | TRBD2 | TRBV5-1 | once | TGCGCCAGCAGCTTGGACCTAGCGGGGGGGCTTGAGACCCAGTACTTC | CASSLDLAGGLETQYF
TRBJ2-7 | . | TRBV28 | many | TGTGCCAGCAGTTCTCGGGACTCGACATCCCCCTACGAGCAGTACTTC | CASSSRDSTSPYEQYF
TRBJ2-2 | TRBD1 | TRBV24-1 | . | TGTGCCACCAGTGATTCCCCCGGACAGGGAAACACCGGGGAGCTGTTTTTT | CATSDSPGQGNTGELFF
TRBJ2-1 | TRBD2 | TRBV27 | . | TGTGCCAGCAGTCCACCTTTAGCGGGAGATCGGAGTAATGAGCAGTTCTTC | CASSPPLAGDRSNEQFF
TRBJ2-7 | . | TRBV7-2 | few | TGTGCCAGCAGCTTCCCGGAGGGACCAACGCCCTACGAGCAGTACTTC | CASSFPEGPTPYEQYF
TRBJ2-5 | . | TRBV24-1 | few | TGTGCCACCAGTGATTCATCCGAGACCCAGTACTTC | CATSDSSETQYF
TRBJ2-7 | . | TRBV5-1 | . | TGCGCCAGCAGCTTGAGCCAGGGACCCTCCTGTTTCTACGAGCAGTACTTC | CASSLSQGPSCFYEQYF
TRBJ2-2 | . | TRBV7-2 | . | TGTGCCAGCAGCTTAACGGGTCCAACCGGGGAGCTGTTTTTT | CASSLTGPTGELFF
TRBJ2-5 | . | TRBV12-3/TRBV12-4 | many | TGTGCCAGCAGTTTATCTCCCGAGAGGGCGCTACAAGAGACCCAGTACTTC | CASSLSPERALQETQYF
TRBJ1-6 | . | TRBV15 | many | TGTGCCACCAGCAGAGACAGGGAGGGTAGTTCACCCCTCCACTTT | CATSRDREGSSPLHF
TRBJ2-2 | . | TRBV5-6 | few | TGTGCCAGCAGCTTGGGCCTACAGAACACCGGGGAGCTGTTTTTT | CASSLGLQNTGELFF
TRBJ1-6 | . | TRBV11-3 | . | TGTGCCAGCAGCTTAGATCTGGTTTCACCCCTCCACTTT | CASSLDLVSPLHF
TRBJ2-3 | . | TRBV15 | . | TGTGCCACCGGTACGGCCAGACGCACAGATACGCAGTATTTT | CATGTARRTDTQYF
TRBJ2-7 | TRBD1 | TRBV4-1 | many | TGCGCCAGCAGCCAAGAAACCGGACAGGGAGGCTACGAGCAGTACTTC | CASSQETGQGGYEQYF
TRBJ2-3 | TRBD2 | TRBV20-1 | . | TGCAGTGCTACTCAGTCGGGAGGGAGGGAGTCAGATACGCAGTATTTT | CSATQSGGRESDTQYF
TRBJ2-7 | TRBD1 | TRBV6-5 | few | TGTGCCAGCAGTTACTCCGGACAGGGGTTCTACGAGCAGTACTTC | CASSYSGQGFYEQYF
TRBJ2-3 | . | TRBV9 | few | TGTGCCAGCAGCGTCAGGGGGGGAGGCACAGATACGCAGTATTTT | CASSVRGGGTDTQYF
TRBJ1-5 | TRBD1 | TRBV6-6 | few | TGTGCCAGAAGACAGGGTATCCCTCAGCCCCAGCATTTT | CARRQGIPQPQHF
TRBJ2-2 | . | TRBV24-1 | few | TGTGCCACCAGTATACCAAACACCGGGGAGCTGTTTTTT | CATSIPNTGELFF
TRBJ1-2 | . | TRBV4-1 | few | TGCGCCAGCAGCCAAGATGATCTGCTACGGGGCCTAATTCATGGCTACACCTTC | CASSQDDLLRGLIHGYTF
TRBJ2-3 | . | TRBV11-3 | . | TGTGCCAGCAGCAACAGGCCGCGGGACAGACCCAATTTT | CASSNRPRDRPNF
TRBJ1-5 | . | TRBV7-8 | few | TGTGCCAGCAGCTTATATGATAGCAGGGGCAATCAGCCCCAGCATTTT | CASSLYDSRGNQPQHF
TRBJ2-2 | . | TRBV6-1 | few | TGTGCCAGCAGTGCGTTACTCCGACAGCCGTCACACACCGGGGAGCTGTTTTTT | CASSALLRQPSHTGELFF